Given below is one T cell receptor (beta chain) in context. The data originate from a study of blood T cell repertoires in COVID-19. Overall study context: PBMCs, B-cell-depleted T cells, or T cells provided the cDNA or gDNA that made up the material.

In the original workflow: Amplification from reference gene primers served as the basis for estimated nucleated cell counts. The protocol was immunoSEQ multiplex PCR, while the TCRdb copy is restricted to in-frame clones and leaves out a portion. For V, J and clone size, that table is used; D and trimming come from the DNA. The sample shows under 250,000 clones, nearly 90% of them seen only once. V was trimmed by 1 base and J by 4 bases, leaving 19 bases between them. Germline V gives CDR1 SGHDN, CDR2 FVKESK. CDR3 length: 17 amino acids. The V and J genes are TRBV14 and TRBJ2-5; perhaps TRBD2 as D (7 bases). This receptor was identified in a man younger than 35 with active or convalescent COVID-19. Sequencing was performed on peripheral blood. The CDR3 DNA follows: TGTGCCAGCAGCCAAGGATGGGGAGGGGGGGTCCCAGAGACCCAGTACTTC. This translates into CASSQGWGGGVPETQYF.